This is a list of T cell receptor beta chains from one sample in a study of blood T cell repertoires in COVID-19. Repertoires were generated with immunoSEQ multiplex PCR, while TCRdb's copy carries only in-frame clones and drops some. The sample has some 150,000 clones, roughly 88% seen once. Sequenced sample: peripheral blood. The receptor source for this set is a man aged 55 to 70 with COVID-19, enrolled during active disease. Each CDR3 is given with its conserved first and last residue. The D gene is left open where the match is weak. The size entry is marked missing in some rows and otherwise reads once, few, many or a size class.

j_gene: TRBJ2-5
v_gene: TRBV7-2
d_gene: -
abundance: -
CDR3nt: TGTGCCAGCAGCTTAGCAGGGGCCCAAGAGACCCAGTACTTC
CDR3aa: CASSLAGAQETQYF

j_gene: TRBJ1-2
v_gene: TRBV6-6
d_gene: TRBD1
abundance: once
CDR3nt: TGTGCCAGCAGTTACGGGACAGGGGAGGGTGGCTACACCTTC
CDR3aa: CASSYGTGEGGYTF

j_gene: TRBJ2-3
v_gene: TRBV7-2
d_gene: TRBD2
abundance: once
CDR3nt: TGTGCCAGCAACCTAGCGGGGGGGCCAGATACGCAGTATTTT
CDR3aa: CASNLAGGPDTQYF

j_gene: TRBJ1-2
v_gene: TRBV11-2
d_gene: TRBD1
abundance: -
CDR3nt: TGTGCCAGCAGCGGGCTTTGGACAGGGACTTATGGCTACACCTTC
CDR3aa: CASSGLWTGTYGYTF

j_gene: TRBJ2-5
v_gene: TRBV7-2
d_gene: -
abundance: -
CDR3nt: TGTGCCAGCAGCTTAGCCGGGGTGAAAGGAGAGACCCAGTACTTC
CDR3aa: CASSLAGVKGETQYF

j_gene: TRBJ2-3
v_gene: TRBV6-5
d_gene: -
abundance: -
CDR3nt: TGTGCCAGCAGTTACCAGGCAGGCAGCACAGATACGCAGTATTTT
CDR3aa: CASSYQAGSTDTQYF

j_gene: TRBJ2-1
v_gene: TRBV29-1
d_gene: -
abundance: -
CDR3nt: TGCAGCGTTGCCCGGGACTCCCCGAATGAGCAGTTCTTC
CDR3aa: CSVARDSPNEQFF

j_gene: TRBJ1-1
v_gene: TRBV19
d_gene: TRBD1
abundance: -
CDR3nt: TGTGCCAGTAGGGATTCAGGGGGCGTCACTGAAGCTTTCTTT
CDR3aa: CASRDSGGVTEAFF

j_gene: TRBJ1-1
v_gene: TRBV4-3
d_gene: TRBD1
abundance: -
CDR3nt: TGCGCCAGCAGCCGTAAGACAGGGGATGTGAGTGAAGCTTTCTTT
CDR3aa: CASSRKTGDVSEAFF

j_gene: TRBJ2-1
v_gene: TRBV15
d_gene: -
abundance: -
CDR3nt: TGTGCCACCAGAAGAACAGGGCGGGATGAGCAGTTCTTC
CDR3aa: CATRRTGRDEQFF

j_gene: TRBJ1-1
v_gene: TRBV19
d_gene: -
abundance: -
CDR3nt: TGTGCCAGTAGGGAGGGAGGGACCGCCCGCACTGAAGCTTTCTTT
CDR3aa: CASREGGTARTEAFF

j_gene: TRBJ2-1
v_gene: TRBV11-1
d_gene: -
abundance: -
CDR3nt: TGTGCCAGCAGCGGCCCCGCGGAGAGTATGAGAGTGCAGTTCTTC
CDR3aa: CASSGPAESMRVQFF

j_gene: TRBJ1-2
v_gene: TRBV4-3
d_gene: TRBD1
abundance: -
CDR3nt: TGCGCCAGCAGCCAGCCGGGACAGGGGATCTATGGCTACACCTTC
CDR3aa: CASSQPGQGIYGYTF

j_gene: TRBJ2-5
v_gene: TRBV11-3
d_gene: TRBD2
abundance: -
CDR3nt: TGTGCCAGCAGCTCGGGACTAGCGGGATGGTCGGAGACCCAGTACTTC
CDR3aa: CASSSGLAGWSETQYF

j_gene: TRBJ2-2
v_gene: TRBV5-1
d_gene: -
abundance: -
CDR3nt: TGCGCCAGCACCCGATTGGGGGGAACCGGGGAGCTGTTTTTT
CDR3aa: CASTRLGGTGELFF

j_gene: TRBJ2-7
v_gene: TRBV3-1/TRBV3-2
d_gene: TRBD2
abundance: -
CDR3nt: TGTGCCAGCAGCCAAGTATGGAGGGAGCGGGAGTACTACGAGCAGTACTTC
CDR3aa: CASSQVWREREYYEQYF

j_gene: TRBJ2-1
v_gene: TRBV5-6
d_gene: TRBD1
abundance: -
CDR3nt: TGTGCCAGCAGCTTGGGCACCGGGACAGTTTACAATGAGCAGTTCTTC
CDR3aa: CASSLGTGTVYNEQFF

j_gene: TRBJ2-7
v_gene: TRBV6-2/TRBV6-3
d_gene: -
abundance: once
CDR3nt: TGTGCCAGCAGTTACCCGGACAACACCTACGAGCAGTACTTC
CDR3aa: CASSYPDNTYEQYF

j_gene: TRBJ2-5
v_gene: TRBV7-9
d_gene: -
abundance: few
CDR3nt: TGTGCCAGCAGCTTGGCGGCAGGGGAGACCCAGTACTTC
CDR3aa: CASSLAAGETQYF

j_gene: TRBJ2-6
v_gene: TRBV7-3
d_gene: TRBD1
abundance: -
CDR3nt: TGTGCCAGCAGCTTAAGTAGGGACAGCTTCTCTGGGGCCAACGTCCTGACTTTC
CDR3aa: CASSLSRDSFSGANVLTF

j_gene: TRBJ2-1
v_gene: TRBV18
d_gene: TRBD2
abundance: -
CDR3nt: TGTGCCAGCTCGCCTCGGACAAGGACTAGCGTTGAGCAGTTCTTC
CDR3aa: CASSPRTRTSVEQFF

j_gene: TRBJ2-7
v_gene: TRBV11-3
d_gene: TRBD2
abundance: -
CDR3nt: TGTGCCAGCAGCGCGGGACTAGCGGAATCCTACGAGCAGTACTTC
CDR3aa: CASSAGLAESYEQYF

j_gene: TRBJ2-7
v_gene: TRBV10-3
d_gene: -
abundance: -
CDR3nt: TGTGCCATCAGTGATAGCTACGAGCAGTACTTC
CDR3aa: CAISDSYEQYF

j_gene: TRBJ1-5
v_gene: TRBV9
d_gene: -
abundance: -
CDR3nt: TGTGCCAGCAGCTCTATGGCCGGAGGCGATCAGCCCCAGCATTTT
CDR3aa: CASSSMAGGDQPQHF